A selection of T cell receptor beta chains follows, all from one sample in a study of radiation and T cells in renal cell carcinoma. Data came from immunoSEQ multiplex PCR; TCRdb stores just in-frame clones and leaves some out. This sample carries around 18,000 clones, approximately 56% of them seen once, and the ten largest clones take about 9.7%. The sample was tumor tissue, taken from a patient whose treatment was nephrectomy without radiotherapy. These TCRs come from a man in his forties or fifties with renal cell carcinoma. The CDR3 runs from the conserved cysteine through the conserved F or W.

TRBJ2-2 | TRBV7-7 | CASSLDFSTGELFF
TRBJ1-2 | TRBV5-1 | CASTPQPETSYGYTF
TRBJ1-2 | TRBV7-9 | CASSFQGEAGYTF
TRBJ2-1 | TRBV6-1 | CASSEWAGERSYNEQFF
TRBJ2-2 | TRBV27 | CASSLSSWGLTKNTGELFF
TRBJ1-3 | TRBV6-1 | CASSEPQTGNTIYF
TRBJ1-1 | TRBV4-1 | CASSQTPGQRNTEAFF
TRBJ2-3 | TRBV29-1 | CSAGGTGGGGTDTQYF
TRBJ2-7 | TRBV7-6 | CASSPPGQLYEQYF
TRBJ2-3 | TRBV19 | CASSRETSLVDTQYF
TRBJ1-5 | TRBV28 | CASSSGGGYQPQHF
TRBJ1-6 | TRBV7-2 | CASSPSLAVSPLHF
TRBJ1-6 | TRBV9 | CASSSGYSPLHF
TRBJ1-5 | TRBV4-1 | CASSQDPVNQPQHF
TRBJ1-5 | TRBV15 | CATSDSRGLIQPQHF
TRBJ2-5 | TRBV9 | CASSESGGAEETQYF
TRBJ2-7 | TRBV19 | CASSVGTGMYEQYF
TRBJ1-5 | TRBV6-4 | CASGSLWLGRRYQPQHF
TRBJ2-1 | TRBV5-4 | CASSLTGEQFF
TRBJ2-5 | TRBV11-2 | CASSLDQETQYF
TRBJ2-3 | TRBV27 | CASSPGPRGPYSDTQYF
TRBJ1-1 | TRBV7-6 | CASSLEGITEAFF
TRBJ1-5 | TRBV2 | CASSENRGGNQPQHF
TRBJ1-2 | TRBV5-1 | CASSSFHIGYGYTF
TRBJ1-2 | TRBV28 | CASTGQGGRIYGYTF
TRBJ1-3 | TRBV4-2 | CASSQDVGGVDSISGNTIYF
TRBJ1-2 | TRBV7-9 | CASSYSEARGQFYTF
TRBJ1-2 | TRBV7-9 | CASSTGGNIYGYTF
TRBJ1-1 | TRBV25-1 | CASSELGTEAFF
TRBJ1-1 | TRBV18 | CASSPRGPAEAFF
TRBJ2-1 | TRBV5-6 | CASRTAAGNNEQFF
TRBJ2-3 | TRBV6-6 | CASSYSGTGTDTQYF
TRBJ1-6 | TRBV7-3 | CASSLDGYNSPLHF
TRBJ2-2 | TRBV7-2 | CASSLALAGGHGELFF
TRBJ2-4 | TRBV5-6 | CASSGDRIKNIQYF
TRBJ1-6 | TRBV19 | CASSMADSYNSPLHF
TRBJ2-1 | TRBV7-2 | CASSLGLANNEQFF